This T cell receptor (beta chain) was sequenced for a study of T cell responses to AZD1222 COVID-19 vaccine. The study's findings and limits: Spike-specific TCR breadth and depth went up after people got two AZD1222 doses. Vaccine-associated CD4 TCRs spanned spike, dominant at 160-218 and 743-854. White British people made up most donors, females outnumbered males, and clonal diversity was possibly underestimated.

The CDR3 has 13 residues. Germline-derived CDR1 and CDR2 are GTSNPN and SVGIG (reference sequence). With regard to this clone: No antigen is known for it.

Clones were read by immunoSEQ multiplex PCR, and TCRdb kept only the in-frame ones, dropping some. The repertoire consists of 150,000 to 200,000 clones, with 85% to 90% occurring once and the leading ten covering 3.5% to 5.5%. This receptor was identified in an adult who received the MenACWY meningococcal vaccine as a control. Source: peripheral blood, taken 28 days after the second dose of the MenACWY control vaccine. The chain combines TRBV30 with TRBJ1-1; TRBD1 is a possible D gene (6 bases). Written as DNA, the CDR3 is TGTGCGGGGGCCCTCCAGGGGAACACTGAAGCTTTCTTT. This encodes CAGALQGNTEAFF.